These T cell receptor beta chains were read from a single sample in a study of blood T cell repertoires in COVID-19. Assay: immunoSEQ multiplex PCR; the TCRdb copy retains only in-frame clones and omits some. The sample shows fewer than 650,000 clones, 85% to 90% of them seen only once. Sequencing was done on a sample of peripheral blood. The receptor source for this set is a woman in her 50s with COVID-19, enrolled during active disease. Both conserved end residues are part of each CDR3. The D gene is left open where the match is weak. Expanded clones are given a class, and other clones once, few, many or no size at all.

CDR3 DNA,CDR3 protein,J gene,V gene,clone size,D gene
TGTGCCAGCAGCTTAGTCGCCAGGGGAGGGTCTGGAAACACCATATATTTT,CASSLVARGGSGNTIYF,TRBJ1-3,TRBV11-2,.,.
TGTGCTAGTGGGCTAGCGGGGGGATCCTACGAGCAGTACTTC,CASGLAGGSYEQYF,TRBJ2-7,TRBV12-5,.,TRBD2
TGTGCCAGCAGCCCGTTACCGGGACAGCCTAACTATGGCTACACCTTC,CASSPLPGQPNYGYTF,TRBJ1-2,TRBV7-2,.,TRBD1
TGTGCCAGCAGTGAACCTCGGGACAGATGGGGAGATACGCAGTATTTT,CASSEPRDRWGDTQYF,TRBJ2-3,TRBV25-1,.,TRBD1
TGTGCCTTAGGTAGCGGGGGGGAGACGCAGTATTTT,CALGSGGETQYF,TRBJ2-3,TRBV30,.,TRBD2
TGTGCCAGCAGCTTAGGCCGGGGAGAGCAGTACTTC,CASSLGRGEQYF,TRBJ2-7,TRBV13,.,.
TGTGCCAGCAGCAAGACGACAGGGGGAGCAGATACGCAGTATTTT,CASSKTTGGADTQYF,TRBJ2-3,TRBV6-5,once,TRBD1
TGTGCCCACGGGCACAGGGCCTCCCACGAGCAGTACTTC,CAHGHRASHEQYF,TRBJ2-7,TRBV30,.,.
TGTGCCAGCAGCGCGACAGGGATTAACACTGAAGCTTTCTTT,CASSATGINTEAFF,TRBJ1-1,TRBV7-9,.,TRBD1
TGCAGCGTTTGGACAACCTACGAGCAGTACTTC,CSVWTTYEQYF,TRBJ2-7,TRBV29-1,.,.
TGCGCCAGCAGCTTGACAGGGGCTAGCACAGATACGCAGTATTTT,CASSLTGASTDTQYF,TRBJ2-3,TRBV5-1,.,TRBD1
TGTGCCAGCAGCTTTTCAGGGGTAGGCTACACCTTC,CASSFSGVGYTF,TRBJ1-2,TRBV9,.,.
TGTGCCACTTCGGACAGCACGTCCTACGAGCAGTACTTC,CATSDSTSYEQYF,TRBJ2-7,TRBV19,.,.
TGCGCCAGCAGCCAAGAATCGACAGTCCGCTCCTACGAGCAGTACTTC,CASSQESTVRSYEQYF,TRBJ2-7,TRBV4-1,once,.
TGTGCCAGCAGCGGAACAGGGGTATCCTATGGCTACACCTTC,CASSGTGVSYGYTF,TRBJ1-2,TRBV9,.,TRBD1
TGCGCCAGCAGCCACCGACCGACCGGGAGGCGACTAGACACCATATATTTT,CASSHRPTGRRLDTIYF,TRBJ1-3,TRBV4-1,.,.
TGTGCCAGCAGTGAGGCCAGGCCCTTTGCAGATACGCAGTATTTT,CASSEARPFADTQYF,TRBJ2-3,TRBV2,.,.
TGCAGTGCTAGTCCCATAGCGGGGGGCTACAATGAGCAGTTCTTC,CSASPIAGGYNEQFF,TRBJ2-1,TRBV20-1,.,TRBD2
TGTGCCTGGAGTGTACGGGTCCTAAGGAGCTCTGGAAACACCATATATTTT,CAWSVRVLRSSGNTIYF,TRBJ1-3,TRBV30,.,.
TGTGCCATCAGTGATCCCGACCGGGACAGCGGTCACAATGAGCAGTTCTTC,CAISDPDRDSGHNEQFF,TRBJ2-1,TRBV10-3,.,TRBD1
TGTGCCAGCAGCTTAGAGCGGAACACTGAAGCTTTCTTT,CASSLERNTEAFF,TRBJ1-1,TRBV11-3,.,.
TGTGCCAGCCACCGGCTAGGGACAGCGGACACTGAAGCTTTCTTT,CASHRLGTADTEAFF,TRBJ1-1,TRBV11-1,.,TRBD1
TGCGCCAGCAGCTTGGCCGTGGAGAGGAGTTCACCCCTCCACTTT,CASSLAVERSSPLHF,TRBJ1-6,TRBV5-1,.,.
TGTGCCAGCAGTTGGCTAGGATCGAGCTCCTACGAGCAGTACTTC,CASSWLGSSSYEQYF,TRBJ2-7,TRBV27,.,.
TGTGCCAGAAAGACTAGCGGGTACAATGAGCAGTTCTTC,CARKTSGYNEQFF,TRBJ2-1,TRBV2,.,TRBD2
TGTGCCAGCAGCCATGGACAGGATACGAATGAAAAACTGTTTTTT,CASSHGQDTNEKLFF,TRBJ1-4,TRBV27,.,TRBD1
TGTGCCAGCAGCATCGACAGGGGATCCGCTGGAAACACCATATATTTT,CASSIDRGSAGNTIYF,TRBJ1-3,TRBV7-8,once,TRBD1
TGTGCCAGCAGCTTTTGGAGACAGCAACCTGAAGCTTTCTTT,CASSFWRQQPEAFF,TRBJ1-1,TRBV7-2,.,.
TGTGCCAGCAGTTACTCCTCCAGCAATCAGCCCCAGCATTTT,CASSYSSSNQPQHF,TRBJ1-5,TRBV6-5,once,.
TGTGCCAGCAGCTTATCTGGGGGAGGAGGTAGCAATCAGCCCCAGCATTTT,CASSLSGGGGSNQPQHF,TRBJ1-5,TRBV7-2,few,.
TGTGCCAGCAGTTCTACAGGAAATTCACCCCTCCACTTT,CASSSTGNSPLHF,TRBJ1-6,TRBV27,.,.
TGCGCCAGCAGCTTAAGAAGGGCGGGGGGATCCTACGAGCAGTACTTC,CASSLRRAGGSYEQYF,TRBJ2-7,TRBV5-1,.,TRBD2
TGTGCCAGTAGGGTTCGAGATAGCAATCAGCCCCAGCATTTT,CASRVRDSNQPQHF,TRBJ1-5,TRBV19,.,.
TGTGCCAGCAGTTCCCCAGGGGGACACACTGAAGCTTTCTTT,CASSSPGGHTEAFF,TRBJ1-1,TRBV28,.,TRBD1
TGTGCCAGCAGTTTTAGAACCGGGAGGGGGAACACTGAAGCTTTCTTT,CASSFRTGRGNTEAFF,TRBJ1-1,TRBV27,few,.
TGTGCCAGCAGCGTAGCCGGGACATCCTACACCTTC,CASSVAGTSYTF,TRBJ1-2,TRBV9,.,.
TGCAGCGCTTTGGACAGCTACGAGCAGTACTTC,CSALDSYEQYF,TRBJ2-7,TRBV20-1,.,.
TGTGCCAGCAGCTCCCGTGAGGGCTATGGCTACACCTTC,CASSSREGYGYTF,TRBJ1-2,TRBV11-2,.,.
TGTGCCAGCAGCTTAAGCTCCGAGACCCAGTACTTC,CASSLSSETQYF,TRBJ2-5,TRBV7-9,.,.
TGTGCCACCAGCGAGACAGGGACAGATACGCAGTATTTT,CATSETGTDTQYF,TRBJ2-3,TRBV24-1,few,TRBD1